These T cell receptor beta chains were read from a single sample in a study of shared clonotypes between healthy human individuals. Data came from immunoSEQ multiplex PCR; TCRdb stores just in-frame clones and leaves some out. The sample carries approximately 470,000 clones, 70% to 80% recorded once. The sample comprised PBMCs. The receptors derive from a woman in her thirties or forties in good health. Some clones in this sample may be carry-over from other donors' samples. Both conserved end residues are part of each CDR3. Each record gives: CDR3 DNA, CDR3 protein, V gene, CDR3 length, clone size, J gene, D gene. A D gene is named only where the DNA matches it firmly. Size is stated for part of the rows, as once, few or many counts, or as a class when the clone is expanded.

TGTGCCAGCAGTTTAGGGCAGAGCAATCAGCCCCAGCATTTT | CASSLGQSNQPQHF | TRBV28 | 14 | few | TRBJ1-5 | NA
TGCGCCAGCGTGTGGACAGGGGGCTTTGAAGAATATGGCTACACCTTC | CASVWTGGFEEYGYTF | TRBV10-2 | 16 | NA | TRBJ1-2 | TRBD1
TGTGCCAGCACCCCAAAGGGGTTGGACTCCTACGAGCAGTACTTC | CASTPKGLDSYEQYF | TRBV28 | 15 | NA | TRBJ2-7 | NA
TGTGCCAGCAGCCAGCCAACCAGGGCCGGGGAGCTGTTTTTT | CASSQPTRAGELFF | TRBV4-2 | 14 | NA | TRBJ2-2 | NA
TGTGCCAGCAGGTACAACTACGAGCAGTACTTC | CASRYNYEQYF | TRBV6-5 | 11 | NA | TRBJ2-7 | NA
TGTGCCAGCAGCTTAAAGAGGGGACTAGCGGGAGGGCCTTGGGTAAATGAGCAGTTCTTC | CASSLKRGLAGGPWVNEQFF | TRBV7-3 | 20 | NA | TRBJ2-1 | TRBD2
TGTGCCAGCACGCCTCGGGTAGGCGGGAGTTTCTCCGGGGAGCTGTTTTTT | CASTPRVGGSFSGELFF | TRBV5-8 | 17 | NA | TRBJ2-2 | TRBD2
TGTGCCAGCAGTTCCCGACAGCCAGCCTACGAGCAGTACTTC | CASSSRQPAYEQYF | TRBV6-5 | 14 | NA | TRBJ2-7 | NA
TGTGCCAGCAGTTGGGCAGGGGGATCCACAGATACGCAGTATTTT | CASSWAGGSTDTQYF | TRBV2 | 15 | NA | TRBJ2-3 | TRBD1
TGTGCCATCAGTGGTACCTCAGTGATCTCTGGAAACACCATATATTTT | CAISGTSVISGNTIYF | TRBV10-3 | 16 | once | TRBJ1-3 | NA
TGTGCCAGCAGCCGCTCCCTAGGGGATGAGCAGTTCTTC | CASSRSLGDEQFF | TRBV9 | 13 | NA | TRBJ2-1 | NA
TGCGCCAGCAGCCAAGGGGACAGCTATTCCTATGGCTACACCTTC | CASSQGDSYSYGYTF | TRBV4-3 | 15 | NA | TRBJ1-2 | TRBD1
TGTGCCAGCAAGGCGGGACCTCGCAATGAGCAGTTCTTC | CASKAGPRNEQFF | TRBV27 | 13 | NA | TRBJ2-1 | NA
TGTGCCAGTAGTATAGCTAGCGGTGCCTACAATGAGCAGTTCTTC | CASSIASGAYNEQFF | TRBV19 | 15 | NA | TRBJ2-1 | TRBD2
TGTGCCAGCAGTTACTCGGTCTCCGGGGGCTGGGAGCAGTACTTC | CASSYSVSGGWEQYF | TRBV6-5 | 15 | NA | TRBJ2-7 | NA
TGCGCCAGCAGTGAGCTAGCGGGAGCGGGGGAGACCCAGTACTTC | CASSELAGAGETQYF | TRBV10-1 | 15 | NA | TRBJ2-5 | TRBD2
TGTGCCAGCAGCACGGGATTCCAAGAGACCCAGTACTTC | CASSTGFQETQYF | TRBV5-6 | 13 | NA | TRBJ2-5 | NA
TGTGCCAGCAGTGAAGCGCCCGGGTCCTCTGGGGGCTTT | CASSEAPGSSGGF | TRBV6-1 | 13 | NA | TRBJ1-1 | NA
TGTGCCAGCAGTGTGCGATCTTCACGCGAAGAGACCCAGTACTTC | CASSVRSSREETQYF | TRBV2 | 15 | NA | TRBJ2-5 | NA
TGTGCCAGCAGCTTGACCCGAGTGAGCACGAGTGGCTACACCTTC | CASSLTRVSTSGYTF | TRBV7-2 | 15 | NA | TRBJ1-2 | NA
TGTGCCAGCTCCGGAAGTAGGACAGGGGTACTCTACGAGCAGTACTTC | CASSGSRTGVLYEQYF | TRBV18 | 16 | NA | TRBJ2-7 | TRBD1
TGTGCCAGTAGACACCAGGGAGGCCAAGAGACCCAGTACTTC | CASRHQGGQETQYF | TRBV19 | 14 | NA | TRBJ2-5 | NA
TGTGCCAGCAGCTTAGCAGGGTCCCACGAGCAGTACTTC | CASSLAGSHEQYF | TRBV7-2 | 13 | NA | TRBJ2-7 | NA
TGTGCCAGCAGCTTCCTTGGGGGCACAGATACGCAGTATTTT | CASSFLGGTDTQYF | TRBV7-3 | 14 | NA | TRBJ2-3 | NA
TGCGCCAGCAGCCGGGAGGATGAAAAACTGTTTTTT | CASSREDEKLFF | TRBV5-1 | 12 | NA | TRBJ1-4 | NA
TGTGCCAGCAGTGTTACAGGGAGCGGCGAGCAGTACTTC | CASSVTGSGEQYF | TRBV2 | 13 | once | TRBJ2-7 | NA
TGTGCCAGTAGTATCTCTAGCGGGAGCGGGTATGAGCAGTTCTTC | CASSISSGSGYEQFF | TRBV19 | 15 | NA | TRBJ2-1 | TRBD2